A single sample gave rise to the 25 T cell receptor beta chains below, sequenced in a study of multiple sclerosis patients with progressive multifocal leukoencephalopathy. The data were produced by immunoSEQ multiplex PCR, yet TCRdb's version contains in-frame clones alone and is incomplete. The repertoire holds around 28,000 clones, with more than 70% as singletons. The time point was: before natalizumab initiation. Sequenced: PBMCs. The receptors shown here come from a human donor with multiple sclerosis.

The DNA for the CDR3 is TGTGCCAGCAGTGCAGGGTACAATGAGCAGTTCTTC. The encoded protein is CASSAGYNEQFF. The rearrangement uses TRBV6-1 and TRBJ2-1; D is perhaps TRBD1 (5 bases). From germline, CDR1 is MNHNS and CDR2 SASEGT. CDR3 length: 12 amino acids. Trimming left V 4 bases short and J 4 bases short, with 5 bases between.

The chain has TRBV9 and TRBJ2-3; D remains ambiguous. Germline V CDR1 and CDR2: SGDLS, YYNGEE. Trimming took 4 bases from V and 11 from J, leaving 23 bases between them. This CDR3 comprises 15 residues. CDR3 sequence: CASSPRALYAEEQYF. For the CDR3, the DNA is TGTGCCAGCAGCCCAAGGGCCCTTTACGCTGAGGAGCAGTATTTT.

The chain joins TRBV5-5 to TRBJ2-2, with D perhaps TRBD2 (6 bases). The V end lost 2 bases, the J end lost 7 bases, and 21 bases lay between the germline ends. CDR1 is SGHKS, CDR2 YYEKEE, per germline (reference sequence). This CDR3 comprises 17 residues. CDR3 nucleotides: TGTGCCAGCAGCTTCTTTCGGGGTAGCTCGGGAGACGGGGAGCTGTTTTTT. Translating it yields CASSFFRGSSGDGELFF.

The chain carries TRBV2 and TRBJ2-1, with 7 bases aligning to TRBD2. Germline loops: CDR1 SNHLY, CDR2 FYNNEI. Trimming removed 6 bases from V and 2 bases from J; junction bases left unmatched: 10. The CDR3 consists of 16 residues. This CDR3 reads CASSDPGGRTYNEQFF. The CDR3 region has the DNA TGTGCCAGCAGCGATCCGGGGGGAAGGACCTACAATGAGCAGTTCTTC.

The chain links TRBV30 to TRBJ1-2, with a tentative D call TRBD1 (5 bases). The CDR3 spans 14 residues. Trimming removed 5 bases from V and 7 bases from J, with 20 bases in between. Germline V gene data show CDR1 as GTSNPN and CDR2 as SVGIG (reference sequence). CDR3 amino acids: CAWDILGVVSGYTF. The CDR3 DNA reads as TGTGCCTGGGACATTCTGGGGGTCGTATCTGGCTACACCTTC.

This clone turned up a few times. The chain uses TRBV7-2 and TRBJ2-2, with 7 bases identical to TRBD2. V was pared by 0 bases and J by 0 bases, with 10 bases of the junction left unmatched. The CDR3 covers 19 residues. Germline CDR1 SGHTA, CDR2 FQGNSA. CDR3 sequence: CASSLASLAAFANTGELFF. The CDR3 region has the DNA TGTGCCAGCAGCTTAGCGAGTCTAGCGGCCTTCGCGAACACCGGGGAGCTGTTTTTT.

J is TRBJ2-7 and V is TRBV30; D perhaps matches TRBD1 (6 bases). This CDR3 region has 13 residues. V dropped 8 bases and J dropped 4 bases, with 18 bases sitting between them. Germline CDR1 and CDR2: GTSNPN and SVGIG (reference sequence). As DNA, the CDR3 is TGTGCCGGAGACCGGGGACAAGTGTACGAGCAGTACTTC. This encodes CAGDRGQVYEQYF.

V is TRBV2 and J is TRBJ1-6; TRBD1 matches 7 bases. CDR3 length equals 15 residues. Germline V gene sequence: CDR1 SNHLY, CDR2 FYNNEI. V was clipped by 6 bases and J by 7 bases; unmatched bases: 9. CDR3 sequence (DNA): TGTGCCAGCAGGATCGGCCGGGACAGAAATTCACCCCTCCACTTT. It is translated as CASRIGRDRNSPLHF.

The rearrangement links TRBV7-2 to TRBJ2-1; 7 positions match TRBD1. The V and J ends lost 4 bases and 9 bases, in that order; junction bases with no gene match: 12. Germline lookup yields CDR1 SGHTA and CDR2 FQGNSA. CDR3 length equals 15 residues. The CDR3 DNA reads as TGTGCCAGCAGCTCGTTATGGACAGGCAAGGGTGAGCAGTTCTTC. This encodes CASSSLWTGKGEQFF.

V usage is TRBV28 and J usage is TRBJ1-5; D gene unclear. Trimming left V 5 bases short and J 3 bases short, with 2 bases between. CDR1 and CDR2 (germline): MDHEN, SYDVKM. This CDR3 comprises 11 residues. In DNA form, the CDR3 reads TGTGCCAGCAGTGACAATCAGCCCCAGCATTTT. It encodes CASSDNQPQHF.

The gene calls are TRBV23-1 and TRBJ2-5; D is ambiguous. TRBV23-1 is flagged as an ORF with uncertain function. There are 13 residues in the CDR3. Between the trimmed V and J ends, which lost 0 bases and 5 bases, there was a span of 7 bases. The CDR3 region is CASSQSPPETQYF. CDR3 DNA: TGCGCCAGCAGTCAATCTCCACCGGAGACCCAGTACTTC.

This clone has just one count. This chain connects TRBV7-2 to TRBJ2-5; TRBD2 agrees at 11 bases. CDR3 length: 13 amino acids. Germline V CDR1 and CDR2: SGHTA, FQGNSA. The ends lost 5 bases at V and 7 bases at J; junction bases unmatched: 3. The DNA of the CDR3 is TGTGCCAGCAGCACCGGACTAGCGGGGACCCAGTACTTC. It specifies CASSTGLAGTQYF.

The chain links TRBV15 to TRBJ1-5; D is perhaps TRBD1 (5 bases). Trimming took 5 bases from V and 5 from J, leaving 16 bases between them. This CDR3 has 15 amino acids. Germline assignment: CDR1 LNHNV and CDR2 YYDKDF (reference sequence). The CDR3 is CATSEEGQTDQPQHF. The CDR3 DNA follows: TGTGCCACCAGCGAGGAGGGGCAAACAGATCAGCCCCAGCATTTT.

V gene TRBV28 combines with J gene TRBJ2-3; TRBD1 matches at 7 bases. The V gene's germline CDR1 is MDHEN and CDR2 SYDVKM. V lost 1 base, J lost 4 bases, and 17 bases stayed unmatched. The CDR3 extends over 19 amino acids. The CDR3 region is CASSLSETSGGSSPDTQYF. The CDR3 DNA sequence: TGTGCCAGCAGTTTATCGGAAACCTCAGGGGGTTCAAGCCCAGATACGCAGTATTTT.

This chain connects TRBV4-3 to TRBJ2-7; TRBD2 aligns across 7 bases. The V gene's germline CDR1 is LGHNA and CDR2 YSLEER. Germline trimming cut 0 bases from V and 2 bases from J; bases unmatched to any gene: 4. This CDR3 has 15 residues. The CDR3 protein is CASSQEFSGAYEQYF. CDR3 bases: TGCGCCAGCAGCCAAGAATTCAGCGGGGCCTACGAGCAGTACTTC.

The CDR3 nucleotides are TGCAGCGAAACCGGGACTTGTGGCAATCAGCCCCAGCATTTT. Amino acid sequence: CSETGTCGNQPQHF. V gene TRBV29-1 combines with J gene TRBJ1-5; possibly TRBD1 for D (5 bases). From germline, CDR1 is SQVTM and CDR2 ANQGSEA. CDR3 length: 14 residues. Deletions cut 7 bases from V and 2 bases from J, with 15 bases between.

This chain connects TRBV6-6 to TRBJ2-3, with TRBD1 identical over 10 bases. Germline values: CDR1 MNHNY, CDR2 SVGAGI (reference sequence). The length of the CDR3 is 15 residues. The junction had 7 bases not matched to a gene; V was cut back by 4 bases and J by 6 bases. As DNA, the CDR3 is TGTGCCAGCAGTTGGCCCCGGGGACAGGGGGATACGCAGTATTTT. Translating it yields CASSWPRGQGDTQYF.

V gene TRBV12-1 combines with J gene TRBJ2-7; whether TRBD1, the table's D call, matches the DNA was not checked. TRBV12-1 is a listed pseudogene. The CDR3 consists of 19 residues. The CDR3 region is CASSFAEPRDRGDPYEQYF. CDR3 in DNA: TGTGCCAGCAGCTTTGCGGAGCCCCGGGACAGAGGAGATCCCTACGAGCAGTACTTC.

J is TRBJ1-6 and V is TRBV7-9, with TRBD1 as a possible D gene (6 bases). This CDR3 contains 15 residues. In germline, CDR1 is SEHNR, CDR2 FQNEAQ (reference sequence). V lost 5 bases and J 7 bases, leaving 15 bases between the germline ends. CDR3 region: CASSPGTYDNSPLHF. The CDR3 coding sequence is TGTGCCAGCAGCCCCGGGACATACGACAATTCACCCCTCCACTTT.

The chain uses TRBV19 and TRBJ1-5; D is possibly TRBD1 (5 bases). The CDR3 loop spans 16 amino acids. Germline lookup yields CDR1 LNHDA and CDR2 SQIVND (reference sequence). Between the trimmed V and J ends, which lost 3 bases and 2 bases, there was a span of 14 bases. This CDR3 is CASSILWTNGNQPQHF. CDR3 DNA sequence: TGTGCCAGTAGTATCCTCTGGACAAACGGCAATCAGCCCCAGCATTTT.

The chain joins TRBV10-3 to TRBJ2-7, with 8 bases fitting TRBD2. CDR3 length: 14 residues. Germline trimming cut 8 bases from V and 6 bases from J; bases unmatched to any gene: 12. From germline, CDR1 is ENHRY and CDR2 SYGVKD. The CDR3 loop reads CAISGGQGSLEQYF. The CDR3, as DNA: TGTGCCATCTCGGGGGGGCAGGGCTCCCTCGAGCAGTACTTC.

V gene TRBV10-3 combines with J gene TRBJ2-3; no clear D gene. V was clipped by 4 bases and J by 0 bases, with 8 bases between them. Germline lookup yields CDR1 ENHRY and CDR2 SYGVKD. The CDR3 totals 14 residues. The CDR3 DNA reads TGTGCCATCAGTGGCGGATCTAGCACAGATACGCAGTATTTT. This codes for CAISGGSSTDTQYF.

V is TRBV5-4 and J is TRBJ2-5; TRBD1 is a possible D gene (5 bases). The DNA end favors TRBJ2-7, so the J call may be wrong. CDR1 is SGHNT and CDR2 is YYREEE in the germline V gene (reference sequence). This CDR3 contains 15 residues. CDR3 sequence (DNA): TGTGCCAGCAGCTTGGATCGGCAGGGCCCCTACGAGCAGTACTTC. This translates into CASSLDRQGPYEQYF.

The chain is built from TRBV6-6 and TRBJ2-7; 11 nucleotides align to TRBD1. From germline, CDR1 is MNHNY and CDR2 SVGAGI (reference sequence). J lost 7 bases, V lost 6 bases, and 8 bases had no gene match. CDR3 size: 14 residues. The CDR3 DNA sequence: TGTGCCAGCAGGCCGGACAGGGGGCGTGATGAGCAGTACTTC. Its translation: CASRPDRGRDEQYF.

The chain couples TRBV25-1 to TRBJ2-2; 7 bases agree with TRBD2. The CDR3 length is 17 residues. Germline V gives CDR1 MGHDK, CDR2 SYGVNS. With V trimmed by 3 bases and J by 1 base, 8 bases remained unmatched. The CDR3 sequence: CASSESSGVGNTGELFF. CDR3 DNA: TGTGCCAGCAGTGAGTCTAGCGGTGTTGGGAACACCGGGGAGCTGTTTTTT.